This record covers a single T cell receptor beta chain. As yet, its antigen is unknown. Donors counted as nominally healthy when sampled, yet unrecorded immune exposures were likely. Trimming took 1 base from V and 8 from J, leaving 12 bases between them. The germline V gene encodes CDR1 SGHRS and CDR2 YFSETQ. This CDR3 region has 14 residues. The sample is drawn from a study of cytomegalovirus exposure and HLA in healthy donors. Study information: Caucasian-associated ancestry cluster membership applied to 75% to 85% of some 400 genotyped donors. Study results and caveats: TRBV6-2, TRBV6-3 and some other V segments were unresolvable in 87-base-pair reads. Earlier findings revealed that most TCR beta V segments proved productive either about 90% or about 30% of the time.

Both 60 Vbeta primers and 13 Jbeta primers went into the PCR. The assay was immunoSEQ multiplex PCR, and TCRdb's table has in-frame clones only and misses some. The sample consists of some 130,000 clones, 76% of them appearing once. The chain employs TRBV5-1 and TRBJ2-2; a weak D match, TRBD2 (5 bases). This TCR was recovered from a female donor in good health and CMV-seropositive. The sequencing input was PBMCs. Written as DNA, the CDR3 is TGCGCCAGCAGCTTGCCTAGCAGAGTTGGGGAGCTGTTTTTT. Protein product: CASSLPSRVGELFF.